A selection of T cell receptor beta chains follows, all from one sample in a study of glioma-infiltrating T cells after dendritic cell vaccination. The protocol was immunoSEQ multiplex PCR, while the TCRdb copy is restricted to in-frame clones and leaves out a portion. The table has roughly 83,000 clones, about nine tenths seen once. The sequenced sample was blood, obtained before dendritic cell vaccination. These receptors originate from a human donor with glioblastoma. The CDR3 runs from the conserved cysteine through the conserved F or W. Each record gives: V gene, clone size, D gene, J gene, CDR3 DNA, CDR3 protein. The D gene is left open where the match is weak. Not every row has a clone size; where given, it reads once, few, many or a size class.

V: TRBV2
size: once
D: TRBD2
J: TRBJ2-2
DNA: TGTGCCAGCAGTGATGGACTAGCGGGAGGATTCGGGGAGCTGTTTTTT
CDR3: CASSDGLAGGFGELFF

V: TRBV7-2
size: -
D: -
J: TRBJ2-1
DNA: TGTGCCAGCAGCACCCGTCGTGGGGGGGGCGCTGAGCAGTTCTTC
CDR3: CASSTRRGGGAEQFF

V: TRBV7-3
size: few
D: -
J: TRBJ1-5
DNA: TGTGCCAGCAGCTTACACACCCTGAATCAGCCCCAGCATTTT
CDR3: CASSLHTLNQPQHF

V: TRBV27
size: -
D: -
J: TRBJ1-5
DNA: TGTGCCAGCAGTTTATCGATGGGGCAAAGCAATCAGCCCCAGCATTTT
CDR3: CASSLSMGQSNQPQHF

V: TRBV4-1
size: -
D: -
J: TRBJ2-3
DNA: TGCGCCAGCAGCCAAGTGGGCGCAGATACGCAGTATTTT
CDR3: CASSQVGADTQYF

V: TRBV14
size: -
D: TRBD1
J: TRBJ2-7
DNA: TGTGCCAGCAGCCCCAGTTCCAGGGGGCCGTCCTACGAGCAGTACTTC
CDR3: CASSPSSRGPSYEQYF

V: TRBV19
size: -
D: TRBD2
J: TRBJ2-7
DNA: TGTGCCAGTAGTGCCGGGACTAGCGGGTACGAGCAGTACTTC
CDR3: CASSAGTSGYEQYF

V: TRBV19
size: -
D: -
J: TRBJ2-2
DNA: TGTGCCAGTAGTATAGAGGAGTTGCGCCTCGACACCGGGGAGCTGTTTTTT
CDR3: CASSIEELRLDTGELFF

V: TRBV10-1
size: -
D: TRBD2
J: TRBJ2-7
DNA: TGCGCCAGCAGCGTCGGGGGGTCCTACGAGCAGTACTTC
CDR3: CASSVGGSYEQYF

V: TRBV28
size: medium-sized
D: -
J: TRBJ1-1
DNA: TGTGCCAGCAGCCGAGACGACAGATTAGACACTGAAGCTTTCTTT
CDR3: CASSRDDRLDTEAFF

V: TRBV14
size: -
D: TRBD1
J: TRBJ1-1
DNA: TGTGCCAGCAGTATCAATACAGGGGGCACTGAAGCTTTCTTT
CDR3: CASSINTGGTEAFF

V: TRBV7-9
size: once
D: -
J: TRBJ2-1
DNA: TGTGCCAGCAGCTTTTCCCGGGAGAAGAATGAGCAGTTCTTC
CDR3: CASSFSREKNEQFF

V: TRBV6-5
size: -
D: -
J: TRBJ2-7
DNA: TGTGCCAGCAGACGTGGGCGACAGGTAACCGAGCAGTACTTC
CDR3: CASRRGRQVTEQYF

V: TRBV5-1
size: -
D: TRBD2
J: TRBJ2-7
DNA: TGCGCCAGCGGGAGTAGCGGGATCTCCTACGAGCAGTACTTC
CDR3: CASGSSGISYEQYF

V: TRBV5-6
size: -
D: -
J: TRBJ1-2
DNA: TGTGCCAGCAGCTTGGCCCGAGACTATGGCTACACCTTC
CDR3: CASSLARDYGYTF

V: TRBV29-1
size: -
D: TRBD2
J: TRBJ2-1
DNA: TGCAGCGTTCTACCGGGACTAGCGAACAATGAGCAGTTCTTC
CDR3: CSVLPGLANNEQFF

V: TRBV6-5
size: -
D: -
J: TRBJ1-4
DNA: TGTGCCAGCAGTCGGGACTCGATGGGGGAAAAACTGTTTTTT
CDR3: CASSRDSMGEKLFF

V: TRBV9
size: -
D: -
J: TRBJ2-7
DNA: TGTGCCAGCAGCGTAGATAGTACCGCAACCTACGAGCAGTACTTC
CDR3: CASSVDSTATYEQYF

V: TRBV25-1
size: -
D: TRBD2
J: TRBJ2-7
DNA: TGTGCCAGCAGTGACAGACTAGCGGGAGACTACGAGCAGTACTTC
CDR3: CASSDRLAGDYEQYF

V: TRBV2
size: -
D: TRBD2
J: TRBJ2-2
DNA: TGTGCTTACCGGGACTATAACACCGGGGAGCTGTTTTTT
CDR3: CAYRDYNTGELFF

V: TRBV19
size: -
D: TRBD1
J: TRBJ2-7
DNA: TGTGCCAGCGCTCCGGGACAGGGTTACGAGCAGTACTTC
CDR3: CASAPGQGYEQYF

V: TRBV9
size: -
D: -
J: TRBJ1-2
DNA: TGTGCCAGCAGCGTAGGCGGAGGGAACTATGGCTACACCTTC
CDR3: CASSVGGGNYGYTF

V: TRBV27
size: -
D: -
J: TRBJ2-7
DNA: TGTGCCAGCAGTTTATCGTGGGGGCAGGGCGTGTACGAGCAGTACTTC
CDR3: CASSLSWGQGVYEQYF

V: TRBV4-3
size: -
D: TRBD1
J: TRBJ2-4
DNA: TGCGCCAGCAGCCAAGCCGGGACAGGGGTGGCCAAAAACATTCAGTACTTC
CDR3: CASSQAGTGVAKNIQYF

V: TRBV18
size: -
D: -
J: TRBJ2-7
DNA: TGTGCCAGCTCACCACCCCCGGGGGGCCCACTACGGGAGCAGTACTTC
CDR3: CASSPPPGGPLREQYF

V: TRBV7-6
size: -
D: TRBD1
J: TRBJ2-7
DNA: TGTGCCAGCAGCTCCGGACAGGGAGAGCAGTACTTC
CDR3: CASSSGQGEQYF

V: TRBV27
size: -
D: -
J: TRBJ2-6
DNA: TGTGCCAGCAGCCCCCGCAGGGCTGGGGCCAACGTCCTGACTTTC
CDR3: CASSPRRAGANVLTF

V: TRBV28
size: -
D: -
J: TRBJ2-7
DNA: TGTGCCAGCAGTCTAAACTGGGCGCAGTACTTC
CDR3: CASSLNWAQYF

V: TRBV7-3
size: -
D: -
J: TRBJ2-1
DNA: TGTGCCAGCAGCCCTCGGGGAAGTAATGAGCAGTTCTTC
CDR3: CASSPRGSNEQFF

V: TRBV6-5
size: -
D: -
J: TRBJ1-2
DNA: TGTGCCAGCCGTCAGGGGACTGGCTACACCTTC
CDR3: CASRQGTGYTF

V: TRBV7-9
size: -
D: -
J: TRBJ2-5
DNA: TGTGCCAGCAGTGTAGAGGGGGGGTACCAAGAGACCCAGTACTTC
CDR3: CASSVEGGYQETQYF

V: TRBV5-1
size: -
D: -
J: TRBJ1-3
DNA: TGCGCCAGCAGCTTCGGACAGACAATCTCTGGAAACACCATATATTTT
CDR3: CASSFGQTISGNTIYF

V: TRBV2
size: -
D: TRBD2
J: TRBJ2-5
DNA: TGTGCCAGCAGATGGGGACTAGCGGGAGGGGGGGGAGAGACCCAGTACTTC
CDR3: CASRWGLAGGGGETQYF

V: TRBV20-1
size: -
D: -
J: TRBJ1-1
DNA: TGCAGTGCTTCCCCGGGAGGGGGAGCTTTCTTT
CDR3: CSASPGGGAFF

V: TRBV5-5
size: -
D: -
J: TRBJ1-2
DNA: TGTGCCAGCAGCTTGGCGGGGGGTTTTGGCAGGGCCAACTATGGCTACACCTTC
CDR3: CASSLAGGFGRANYGYTF

V: TRBV12-1
size: -
D: -
J: TRBJ2-7
DNA: TGTGCCAGCAGCCCGTATGAACAGGGGTGCTACGAGCAGTACTTC
CDR3: CASSPYEQGCYEQYF

V: TRBV7-6
size: -
D: TRBD1
J: TRBJ1-5
DNA: TGTGCCAGCAGCTTATCCCCGCAGGGGGGAAATCAGCCCCAGCATTTT
CDR3: CASSLSPQGGNQPQHF

V: TRBV2
size: -
D: TRBD2
J: TRBJ2-7
DNA: TGTGCCAGCAGTTGGACTAGCGGGAACGAGCAGTACTTC
CDR3: CASSWTSGNEQYF

V: TRBV7-8
size: -
D: -
J: TRBJ2-7
DNA: TGTGCCAGCAGCTTAGCGCTTTCACAGACAGACTACGAGCAGTACTTC
CDR3: CASSLALSQTDYEQYF

V: TRBV5-1
size: once
D: TRBD2
J: TRBJ2-7
DNA: TGCGCCAGCAGCCCGACTAGCGGGAGTAGGTACGAGCAGTACTTC
CDR3: CASSPTSGSRYEQYF

V: TRBV19
size: once
D: TRBD1
J: TRBJ1-2
DNA: TGTGCCAGTAGTATACGGACAGGTCGGGATGGCTACACCTTC
CDR3: CASSIRTGRDGYTF

V: TRBV7-9
size: -
D: -
J: TRBJ2-3
DNA: TGTGCCAGCAGCCCGCGGGGGCCCCGGGATACGCAGTATTTT
CDR3: CASSPRGPRDTQYF

V: TRBV19
size: -
D: -
J: TRBJ2-1
DNA: TGTGCCAGTAGTCCGACCGGGTTTGAGCAGTTCTTC
CDR3: CASSPTGFEQFF

V: TRBV5-1
size: -
D: -
J: TRBJ2-7
DNA: TGCGCCAGCAGCTTGACAGGCTCGACCTACGAGCAGTACTTC
CDR3: CASSLTGSTYEQYF

V: TRBV4-1
size: -
D: TRBD1
J: TRBJ1-2
DNA: TGCGCCAGCAGCCAAGACACAGGGGTGGCACTTGGCTACACCTTC
CDR3: CASSQDTGVALGYTF

V: TRBV4-3
size: -
D: TRBD1
J: TRBJ2-7
DNA: TGCGCCAGCAGCCCCGGGACAGGGGCCCTTTTCCTCTCCTACGAGCAGTACTTC
CDR3: CASSPGTGALFLSYEQYF

V: TRBV7-9
size: -
D: -
J: TRBJ2-7
DNA: TGTGCCAGCAGCTTAATCCTTTCGGTAGCCCCCTACGAGCAGTACTTC
CDR3: CASSLILSVAPYEQYF

V: TRBV5-1
size: -
D: TRBD1
J: TRBJ2-7
DNA: TGCGCCAGCAGCTTGGACAGGGGGCTGGGTGAGCAGTACTTC
CDR3: CASSLDRGLGEQYF

V: TRBV29-1
size: -
D: TRBD1
J: TRBJ2-7
DNA: TGCAGCGTTGAGGACGACAGGGGCCCCTACGAGCAGTACTTC
CDR3: CSVEDDRGPYEQYF

V: TRBV7-9
size: -
D: -
J: TRBJ2-1
DNA: TGTGCCAGCAGCTTCGTAGAGTTCGATGAGCAGTTCTTC
CDR3: CASSFVEFDEQFF

V: TRBV7-6
size: -
D: -
J: TRBJ2-1
DNA: TGTGCCAGCAGCTCAACAGGGAAGAATGAGCAGTTCTTC
CDR3: CASSSTGKNEQFF

V: TRBV14
size: -
D: TRBD1
J: TRBJ1-1
DNA: TGTGCCAGCAGCCTGGGACAGGGGTTTCGGACTGAAGCTTTCTTT
CDR3: CASSLGQGFRTEAFF

V: TRBV7-9
size: -
D: -
J: TRBJ1-2
DNA: TGTGCCAGCAGCTTAGGTTTCTCGGATGGCTACACCTTC
CDR3: CASSLGFSDGYTF

V: TRBV5-1
size: -
D: -
J: TRBJ2-3
DNA: TGCGCCAGCAGCTTGTCGGCGTGGGGCCCAGATACGCAGTATTTT
CDR3: CASSLSAWGPDTQYF

V: TRBV7-6
size: -
D: TRBD1
J: TRBJ2-7
DNA: TGTGCCAGCAGCTTAGCGGGACAGGCTTCGTACGAGCAGTACTTC
CDR3: CASSLAGQASYEQYF

V: TRBV19
size: few
D: TRBD1
J: TRBJ1-5
DNA: TGTGCCAGTAGTCCGCGGACAGGGGTTCAGCCCCAGCATTTT
CDR3: CASSPRTGVQPQHF

V: TRBV7-7
size: -
D: TRBD2
J: TRBJ2-5
DNA: TGTGCCAGCAGCACAAGAGCGGGGGGCGGAGAGACCCAGTACTTC
CDR3: CASSTRAGGGETQYF

V: TRBV21-1
size: -
D: -
J: TRBJ1-5
DNA: TGTGCCAGCAGCAAAGACAGGGTGAAGCGCAATCAGCCCCAGCATTTT
CDR3: CASSKDRVKRNQPQHF

V: TRBV9
size: -
D: -
J: TRBJ2-7
DNA: TGTGCCAGCAGCGTAGGAGACAGGAACTACGAGCAGTACTTC
CDR3: CASSVGDRNYEQYF